The clone carrying this TCR beta chain was picked up one time. Replicate PCRs run on sorted subsets employed 200 ng DNA, about 27,000 T cell genomes. Using immunoSEQ multiplex PCR, the repertoire was profiled, and TCRdb retains in-frame clones only, with some absent. The sample consists of roughly 1,000,000 clones, about 80% of them appearing once. The study drew all its donors from Caucasian adults living in Nashville, Tennessee. This sample was taken from a study of shared clonotypes between healthy human individuals. The CDR3 spans 15 residues. The ends were cut back, 5 bases at V and 5 bases at J, with 19 bases in the middle. The germline V gene encodes CDR1 LNHDA and CDR2 SQIVND (reference sequence).

Material: memory CD4+ T cells from PBMCs. The sample's subset: CD45RA-negative fraction. This receptor was taken from a man younger than 35 in good health. Some clones in this sample may be carry-over from other donors' samples. The J gene is TRBJ2-7, the V gene TRBV19; unclear D gene. CDR3 nucleotides: TGTGCCAGTAGTCCGATGGGTCGCCAAGTCAACGAGCAGTACTTC. This encodes CASSPMGRQVNEQYF.